In its sample, the clone carrying this TCR beta chain was seen once. This specimen comes from a study of technical replicates of blood from a few donors. Sequencing was performed with immunoSEQ multiplex PCR; in TCRdb, only in-frame clones are kept and a portion is missing. The sample lists nearly 80,000 clones, approximately 93% occurring once. This CDR3 is 14 amino acids long. V dropped 5 bases and J dropped 0; count of bases not matched to a gene: 2. Germline values: CDR1 SGHVS, CDR2 FNYEAQ. This rearrangement joins TRBV7-6 to TRBJ1-2; TRBD1 agrees at 8 bases. Sequencing was carried out using T cells isolated from PBMCs. The TCR was taken from a human donor in good health. The DNA for the CDR3 is TGTGCCAGCAGCCCGACAGGGGCTAACTATGGCTACACCTTC. It is translated as CASSPTGANYGYTF.